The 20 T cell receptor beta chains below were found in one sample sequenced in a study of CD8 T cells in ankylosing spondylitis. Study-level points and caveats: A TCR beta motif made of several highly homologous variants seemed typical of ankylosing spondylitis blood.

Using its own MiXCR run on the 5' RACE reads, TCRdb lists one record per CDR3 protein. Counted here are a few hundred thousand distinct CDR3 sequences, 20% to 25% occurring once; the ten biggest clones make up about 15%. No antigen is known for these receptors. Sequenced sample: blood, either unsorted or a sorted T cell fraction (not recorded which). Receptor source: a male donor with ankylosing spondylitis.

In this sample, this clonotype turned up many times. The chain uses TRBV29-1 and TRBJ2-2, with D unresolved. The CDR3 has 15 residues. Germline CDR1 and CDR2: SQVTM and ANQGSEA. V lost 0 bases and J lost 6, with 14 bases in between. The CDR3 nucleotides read TGCAGCGTTGAAGATCATGGGTCTTGGCCCGGGGAGCTGTTTTTT. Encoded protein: CSVEDHGSWPGELFF.

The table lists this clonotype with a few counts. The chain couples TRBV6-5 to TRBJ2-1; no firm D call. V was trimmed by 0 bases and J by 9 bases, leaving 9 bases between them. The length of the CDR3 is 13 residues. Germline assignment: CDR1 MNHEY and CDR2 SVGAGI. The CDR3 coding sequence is TGTGCCAGCAGTTACTCAGGATGGGGTGAGCAGTTCTTC. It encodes CASSYSGWGEQFF.

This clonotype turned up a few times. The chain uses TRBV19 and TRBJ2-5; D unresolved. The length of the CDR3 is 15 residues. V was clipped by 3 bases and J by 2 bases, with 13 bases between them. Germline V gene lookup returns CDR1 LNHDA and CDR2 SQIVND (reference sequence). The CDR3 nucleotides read TGTGCCAGTAGTATGATGGTGGGCAGTCAAGAGACCCAGTACTTC. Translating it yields CASSMMVGSQETQYF.

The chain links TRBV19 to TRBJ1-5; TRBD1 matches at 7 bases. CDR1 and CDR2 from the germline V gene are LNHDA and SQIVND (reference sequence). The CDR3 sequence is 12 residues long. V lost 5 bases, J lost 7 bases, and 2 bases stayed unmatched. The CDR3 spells CASSQQGQPQHF. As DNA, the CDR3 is TGTGCCAGTAGTCAACAGGGGCAGCCCCAGCATTTT. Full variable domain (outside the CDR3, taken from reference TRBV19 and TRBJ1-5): DGGITQSPKYLFRKEGQNVTLSCEQNLNHDAMYWYRQDPGQGLRLIYYSQIVNDFQKGDIAEGYSVSREKKESFPLTVTSAQKNPTAFYLCASSQQGQPQHFGDGTRLSIL.

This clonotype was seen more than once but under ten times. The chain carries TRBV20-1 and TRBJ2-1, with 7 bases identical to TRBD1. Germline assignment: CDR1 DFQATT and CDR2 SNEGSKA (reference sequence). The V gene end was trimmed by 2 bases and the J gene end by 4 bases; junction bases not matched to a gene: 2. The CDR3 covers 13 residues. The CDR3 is CSARLQGYNEQFF. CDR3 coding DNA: TGCAGTGCTAGACTACAGGGGTACAATGAGCAGTTCTTC.

The CDR3 nucleotides are TGTGCCAGCAGCCTTTATTCGACTAGCGCAGATACGCAGTATTTT. It codes for CASSLYSTSADTQYF. The chain is built from TRBV7-2 and TRBJ2-3, with TRBD2 identical over 8 bases. The V gene end was trimmed by 5 bases and the J gene end by 4 bases; junction bases not matched to a gene: 8. Germline V gene sequence: CDR1 SGHTA, CDR2 FQGNSA. CDR3 size: 15 residues.

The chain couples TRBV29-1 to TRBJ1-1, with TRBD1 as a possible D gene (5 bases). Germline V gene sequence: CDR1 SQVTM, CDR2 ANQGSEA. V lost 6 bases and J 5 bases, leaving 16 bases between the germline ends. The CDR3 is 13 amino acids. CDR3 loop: CSVRRGIGTEAFF. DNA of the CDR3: TGCAGCGTCAGGCGGGGGATAGGGACTGAAGCTTTCTTT.

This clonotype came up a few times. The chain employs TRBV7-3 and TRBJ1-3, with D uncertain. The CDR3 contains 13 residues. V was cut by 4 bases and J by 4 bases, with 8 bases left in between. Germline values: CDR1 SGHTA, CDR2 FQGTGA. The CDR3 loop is CASSSLGGNTIYF. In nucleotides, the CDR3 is TGTGCCAGCAGCTCCCTGGGGGGAAACACCATATATTTT.

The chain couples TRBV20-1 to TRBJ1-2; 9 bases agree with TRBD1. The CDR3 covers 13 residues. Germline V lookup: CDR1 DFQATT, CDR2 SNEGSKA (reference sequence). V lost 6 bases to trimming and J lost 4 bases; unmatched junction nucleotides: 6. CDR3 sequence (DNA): TGCAGTGCGGGGGACAGGGTCCGCTATGGCTACACCTTC. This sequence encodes CSAGDRVRYGYTF.

CDR3 residues: CSVVRDYRNEQFF. In nucleotides, the CDR3 is TGCAGCGTTGTAAGAGACTATCGCAATGAGCAGTTCTTC. The V call is TRBV29-1, the J call TRBJ2-1; D might be TRBD2 (5 bases). V gave up 4 bases and J gave up 6 bases, with 13 bases separating them. The CDR3 has 13 residues. Germline lookup yields CDR1 SQVTM and CDR2 ANQGSEA.

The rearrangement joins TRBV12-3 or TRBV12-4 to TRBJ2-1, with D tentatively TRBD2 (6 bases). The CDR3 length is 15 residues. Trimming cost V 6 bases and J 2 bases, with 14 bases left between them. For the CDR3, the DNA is TGTGCCAGCAGCCCTTCCGGGAGCACCTACAATGAGCAGTTCTTC. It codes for CASSPSGSTYNEQFF.

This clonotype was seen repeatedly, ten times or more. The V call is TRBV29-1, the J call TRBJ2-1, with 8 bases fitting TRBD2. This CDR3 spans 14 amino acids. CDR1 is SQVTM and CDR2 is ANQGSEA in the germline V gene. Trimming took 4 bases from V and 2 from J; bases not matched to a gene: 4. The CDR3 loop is CSVATSETYNEQFF. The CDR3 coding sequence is TGCAGCGTTGCGACTAGCGAAACCTACAATGAGCAGTTCTTC.

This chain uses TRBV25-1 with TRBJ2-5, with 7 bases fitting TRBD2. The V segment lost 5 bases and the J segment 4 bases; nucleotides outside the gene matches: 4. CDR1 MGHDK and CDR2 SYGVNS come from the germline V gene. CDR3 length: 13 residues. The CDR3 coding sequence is TGTGCCAGCAGTTCTCGCGGGAGAGAGACCCAGTACTTC. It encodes CASSSRGRETQYF. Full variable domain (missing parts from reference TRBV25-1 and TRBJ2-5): EADIYQTPRYLVIGTGKKITLECSQTMGHDKMYWYQQDPGMELHLIHYSYGVNSTEKGDLSSESTVSRIRTEHFPLTLESARPSHTSQYLCASSSRGRETQYFGPGTRLLVL.

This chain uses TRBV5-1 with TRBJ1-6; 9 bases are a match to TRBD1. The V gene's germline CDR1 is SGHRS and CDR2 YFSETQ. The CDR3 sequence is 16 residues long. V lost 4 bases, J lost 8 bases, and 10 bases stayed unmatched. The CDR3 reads CASSPSGTGSYSPLHF. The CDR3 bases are TGCGCCAGCAGCCCGTCGGGGACAGGGAGTTATTCACCCCTCCACTTT.

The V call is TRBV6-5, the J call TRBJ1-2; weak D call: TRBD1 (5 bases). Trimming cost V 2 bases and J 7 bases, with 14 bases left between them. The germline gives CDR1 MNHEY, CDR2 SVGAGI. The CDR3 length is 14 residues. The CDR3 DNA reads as TGTGCCAGCAGTTACAAGGGGACGTACGGTGGCTACACCTTC. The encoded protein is CASSYKGTYGGYTF.

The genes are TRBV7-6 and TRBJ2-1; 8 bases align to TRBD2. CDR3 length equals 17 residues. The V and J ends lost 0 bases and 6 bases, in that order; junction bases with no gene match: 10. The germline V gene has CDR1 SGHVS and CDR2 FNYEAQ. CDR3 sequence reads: CASSLAQREIWSNEQFF. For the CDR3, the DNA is TGTGCCAGCAGCTTAGCGCAGCGGGAGATATGGTCCAATGAGCAGTTCTTC.

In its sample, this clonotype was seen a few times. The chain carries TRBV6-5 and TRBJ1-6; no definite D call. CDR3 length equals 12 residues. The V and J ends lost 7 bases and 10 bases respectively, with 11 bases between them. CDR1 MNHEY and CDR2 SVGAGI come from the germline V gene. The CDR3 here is CASKTLGSPLHF. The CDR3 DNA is TGTGCCAGCAAGACACTCGGCTCACCCCTCCACTTT.

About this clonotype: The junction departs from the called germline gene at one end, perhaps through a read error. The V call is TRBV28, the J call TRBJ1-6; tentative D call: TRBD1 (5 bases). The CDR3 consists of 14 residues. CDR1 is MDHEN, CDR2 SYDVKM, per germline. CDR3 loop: CASRKGTPDSPLHF. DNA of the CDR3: TGTGCCAGCAGGAAAGGGACCCCGGATTCACCCCTCCATTTT.

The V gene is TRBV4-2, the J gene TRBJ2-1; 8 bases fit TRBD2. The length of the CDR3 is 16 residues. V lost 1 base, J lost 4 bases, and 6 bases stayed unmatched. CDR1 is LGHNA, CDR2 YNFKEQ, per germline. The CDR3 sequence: CASSQAGGLDYNEQFF. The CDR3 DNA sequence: TGTGCCAGCAGCCAAGCGGGGGGGCTGGATTACAATGAGCAGTTCTTC.

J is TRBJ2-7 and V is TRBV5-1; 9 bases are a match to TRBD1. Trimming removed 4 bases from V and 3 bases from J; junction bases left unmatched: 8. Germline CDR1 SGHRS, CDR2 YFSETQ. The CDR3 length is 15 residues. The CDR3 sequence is CASSASGTGRYEQYF. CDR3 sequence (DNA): TGCGCCAGCAGCGCATCCGGGACAGGGCGCTACGAGCAGTACTTC.